This T cell receptor (beta chain) was captured by sequencing in a study of cytomegalovirus exposure and HLA in healthy donors. Study in general: In a later analysis, the roughly 130 validation repertoires were reported to have used the same platform as the approximately 690 first-cohort repertoires.

Comments on this clone: What it recognizes is unknown.

The V segment lost 8 bases and the J segment 8 bases; nucleotides outside the gene matches: 10. In germline, CDR1 is MDHEN, CDR2 SYDVKM. The CDR3 runs 14 residues. Notes on the study in general: Most TCR sequences were seen very rarely across donors, but some public TCRs occurred in many. It was confirmed in vitro that a few of the CMV-associated chains were specific for CMV antigens.

Using immunoSEQ multiplex PCR, the repertoire was profiled, and TCRdb retains in-frame clones only, with some absent. The sample lists around 150,000 clones; roughly nine tenths were seen once. The sample was PBMCs. The chain links TRBV28 to TRBJ2-1; 9 nucleotides line up with TRBD1. The TCR was taken from a woman aged 30 to 39 in good health and CMV-seronegative. The DNA of the CDR3 is TGTGCCAGCCGGACCGGGACAGGGTACGATGAGCAGTTCTTC. This codes for CASRTGTGYDEQFF.